A single sample is the source of the 19 T cell receptor beta chains below, sequenced in a study of shared clonotypes between healthy human individuals. Sequencing used immunoSEQ multiplex PCR; TCRdb keeps in-frame clones, though not all of them. Of fewer than 2.5 million clones detected, 93% appear once; the ten largest clones hold 0.36%. The sequenced sample was naive CD4+ T cells from PBMCs. Subset indicated: CD45RA+ positively selected. Every receptor here comes from a man aged 18 to 35 in good health. Some clones in this sample may be carry-over from other donors' samples.

The J gene is TRBJ2-1, the V gene TRBV5-1; D not resolved. The germline V and J ends were trimmed by 2 bases and 0 bases, with 12 bases remaining between them. There are 16 residues in the CDR3. Germline V gives CDR1 SGHRS, CDR2 YFSETQ. DNA for the CDR3: TGCGCCAGCAGCTTTCTTGGCGAGAGCTCCTACAATGAGCAGTTCTTC. Amino acids: CASSFLGESSYNEQFF. The full variable domain, completed using reference TRBV5-1 and TRBJ2-1, is KAGVTQTPRYLIKTRGQQVTLSCSPISGHRSVSWYQQTPGQGLQFLFEYFSETQRNKGNFPGRFSGRQFSNSRSEMNVSTLELGDSALYLCASSFLGESSYNEQFFGPGTRLTVL.

The chain employs TRBV14 and TRBJ1-2; D unresolved. CDR1 and CDR2 (germline): SGHDN, FVKESK. The CDR3 is 13 amino acids. V shed 5 bases and J shed 3 bases, with 10 bases lying between them. This CDR3 reads CASSDYIHYGYTF. The CDR3 DNA is TGTGCCAGCAGCGACTACATCCACTATGGCTACACCTTC.

J is TRBJ1-5 and V is TRBV21-1. TRBV21-1 constitutes a pseudogene. The CDR3 totals 16 residues. The CDR3 reads CASSSGRQGSNQPQHF. The CDR3 region has the DNA TGTGCCAGCAGCTCAGGGAGGCAGGGTAGCAATCAGCCCCAGCATTTT.

This clone occurred once. A junction end diverges from the germline sequence, so it may reflect a read error. This CDR3 is also generated by other DNA sequences in the sample. V gene TRBV11-2 combines with J gene TRBJ2-7; D gene unclear. CDR3 length: 15 amino acids. Per the germline V gene, CDR1 is SGHAT and CDR2 is FQNNGV. CDR3 DNA: TGTGCCAGCAGCCTAGATCGGACGGCAACCTACGAGCAGTACTTC. This encodes CASSLDRTATYEQYF.

CDR3 nucleotide sequence: TGTGCCAGCAGCCAAGAAACTAGCGGGAGTTTCTCAGATACGCAGTATTTT. Amino acids: CASSQETSGSFSDTQYF. The rearrangement joins TRBV4-2 to TRBJ2-3; 11 nucleotides match TRBD2. The germline gives CDR1 LGHNA, CDR2 YNFKEQ. CDR3 length: 17 residues. V was clipped by 0 bases and J by 4 bases; unmatched bases: 6.

Remarks on this clone: Other DNA sequences in the sample encode the same CDR3. V and J are TRBV9 and TRBJ2-2; D unclear. Trimming cost V 0 bases and J 3 bases, with 3 bases left between them. Germline lookup yields CDR1 SGDLS and CDR2 YYNGEE. CDR3 length: 13 amino acids. The CDR3 region has the DNA TGTGCCAGCAGCGTAGAGTACACCGGGGAGCTGTTTTTT. It codes for CASSVEYTGELFF.

The rearrangement uses TRBV7-7 and TRBJ2-7; 7 bases map to TRBD1. Germline loops: CDR1 SSHAT, CDR2 FNYEAQ (reference sequence). Unmatched junction bases numbered 3, after V lost 1 base and J lost 3 bases. The CDR3 extends over 14 amino acids. In DNA form, the CDR3 reads TGTGCCAGCAGCTTAGACAGGGGCCACTACGAGCAGTACTTC. Protein: CASSLDRGHYEQYF.

The chain links TRBV5-1 to TRBJ2-5; tentatively, D is TRBD1 (5 bases). Germline V gene data show CDR1 as SGHRS and CDR2 as YFSETQ. V gave up 4 bases and J gave up 5 bases, with 18 bases separating them. The CDR3 runs 15 residues. The CDR3 region is CASSTRTSGGETQYF. CDR3 DNA sequence: TGCGCCAGCAGCACCCGGACATCAGGCGGCGAGACCCAGTACTTC.

This chain connects TRBV7-8 to TRBJ2-2, with TRBD2 as a possible D gene (6 bases). The CDR3 has 18 residues. Germline loops: CDR1 SGHVS, CDR2 FQNEAQ. The ends were cut back, 9 bases at V and 4 bases at J, with 27 bases in the middle. This chain's CDR3 is CARGPVFGGESRTGELFF. In DNA, the CDR3 is TGTGCCAGGGGACCGGTATTCGGGGGAGAATCTCGCACCGGGGAGCTGTTTTTT.

V usage is TRBV6-1 and J usage is TRBJ2-7; unclear D gene. Germline V CDR1 and CDR2: MNHNS, SASEGT. The CDR3 length is 14 residues. The V end was cut by 5 bases, the J end by 0 bases, with 11 bases between. The CDR3 spells CASSSQIASYEQYF. The CDR3 bases are TGTGCCAGCAGTAGCCAGATCGCCTCCTACGAGCAGTACTTC.

The rearrangement joins TRBV29-1 to TRBJ2-7, with 14 bases lining up with TRBD2. Germline assignment: CDR1 SQVTM and CDR2 ANQGSEA. The CDR3 is made up of 16 amino acids. V shed 0 bases, J shed 5 bases, and the junction held 6 bases outside the gene matches. CDR3 residues: CSVEDGGLAGVNEQYF. CDR3 coding DNA: TGCAGCGTTGAAGATGGGGGACTAGCGGGAGTGAACGAGCAGTACTTC.

This rearrangement joins TRBV6-5 to TRBJ2-1; weak D call: TRBD1 (5 bases). Trimming removed 0 bases from V and 15 bases from J, with 15 bases in between. This CDR3 spans 13 amino acids. Germline V gene data show CDR1 as MNHEY and CDR2 as SVGAGI. CDR3 amino acids: CASSYSIGQPTFF. CDR3 sequence (DNA): TGTGCCAGCAGTTACTCGATCGGACAACCTACGTTCTTC.

J is TRBJ1-4 and V is TRBV7-2, with no clear D. The CDR3 length is 14 residues. V was shortened by 5 bases and J by 11 bases, with 18 bases between the two germline ends. Looked up from germline, CDR1 is SGHTA and CDR2 is FQGNSA. CDR3 in DNA: TGTGCCAGCAGCGCCGGCGGACGAACAACCAAACTGTTTTTT. This sequence encodes CASSAGGRTTKLFF. The entire variable domain, with the rest obtained from reference TRBV7-2 and TRBJ1-4, is as follows: GAGVSQSPSNKVTEKGKDVELRCDPISGHTALYWYRQSLGQGLEFLIYFQGNSAPDKSGLPSDRFSAERTGGSVSTLTIQRTQQEDSAVYLCASSAGGRTTKLFFGSGTQLSVL.

CDR3 protein: CASSQESRVKEQFF. CDR3 nucleotides: TGTGCCAGCAGCCAAGAAAGCAGGGTAAAGGAGCAGTTCTTC. The chain employs TRBV4-2 and TRBJ2-1; D is perhaps TRBD1 (5 bases). The CDR3 has 14 amino acids. Trimming cost V 0 bases and J 10 bases, with 13 bases left between them. Germline CDR1 LGHNA, CDR2 YNFKEQ.

The chain combines TRBV10-3 with TRBJ1-2; a possible D gene is TRBD1 (5 bases). Germline V gene sequence: CDR1 ENHRY, CDR2 SYGVKD. Trimming cost V 4 bases and J 1 base, with 13 bases left between them. This CDR3 has 15 residues. The CDR3 bases are TGTGCCATCAGTGTGGGGGGTTCGGGTAACTATGGCTACACCTTC. Its protein product is CAISVGGSGNYGYTF.

The count of this clone is one. The chain couples TRBV25-1 to TRBJ1-3; no clear D gene. Trimming shortened V by 3 bases and J by 3 bases, and 6 bases separated the two germline ends. There are 13 residues in the CDR3. The V gene's germline CDR1 is MGHDK and CDR2 SYGVNS. The CDR3, as DNA: TGTGCCAGCAGTGACATAAATGGAAACACCATATATTTT. Amino acid sequence: CASSDINGNTIYF.

This clone was counted only a few times. The chain recombines TRBV7-9 with TRBJ1-1; the D is unclear. Trimming removed 5 bases from V and 4 bases from J, with 14 bases in between. Germline-derived CDR1 and CDR2 are SEHNR and FQNEAQ (reference sequence). The CDR3 runs to 14 residues. The CDR3 region is CASSHPPRGTEAFF. CDR3 nucleotide sequence: TGTGCCAGCAGCCATCCGCCCCGGGGCACTGAAGCTTTCTTT.

The V call is TRBV4-1, the J call TRBJ1-5; D unclear. CDR3 length: 13 residues. The V gene's germline CDR1 is MGHRA and CDR2 YSYEKL. The V end was cut by 5 bases, the J end by 1 base, with 6 bases between. This CDR3 is CASSRRSNQPQHF. CDR3 coding DNA: TGCGCCAGCAGCAGACGGAGCAATCAGCCCCAGCATTTT.

V and J are TRBV5-3 and TRBJ1-3; D is uncertain. TRBV5-3 has ORF status, its function being uncertain. V shed 6 bases and J shed 0 bases, with 4 bases lying between them. The CDR3 totals 12 residues. This CDR3 reads CARIYSGNTIYF. CDR3 coding DNA: TGTGCCAGAATATACTCTGGAAACACCATATATTTT.